These 20 T cell receptor beta chains came from one sample sequenced in a study of graft-versus-host responses after intestinal transplantation. Sequencing was performed with immunoSEQ multiplex PCR; in TCRdb, only in-frame clones are kept and a portion is missing. Seen here are about 110,000 clones, just under 95% observed once, and the top ten hold less than 0.55%. These receptors have no known antigen. The input for sequencing was unstimulated CD8+ T cells sorted from spleen or lymph node cells, taken before intestinal transplant. The receptors come from a human donor who received an intestinal transplant.

J is TRBJ1-1 and V is TRBV7-3; D might be TRBD1 (6 bases). The CDR3 is made up of 14 amino acids. The V end was cut by 4 bases, the J end by 5 bases, with 14 bases between. Germline CDR1 SGHTA, CDR2 FQGTGA. The CDR3 loop is CASSSLPGVTEAFF. For the CDR3, the DNA is TGTGCCAGCAGCTCCCTCCCAGGGGTGACTGAAGCTTTCTTT.

V is TRBV29-1 and J is TRBJ2-2; D gene uncertain. V shed 4 bases and J shed 0 bases, with 12 bases lying between them. Per the germline V gene, CDR1 is SQVTM and CDR2 is ANQGSEA. The CDR3 runs to 15 residues. CDR3: CSVVKDGSNTGELFF. Here the CDR3 DNA reads TGCAGCGTTGTTAAGGACGGCTCGAACACCGGGGAGCTGTTTTTT.

This chain joins TRBV28 and TRBJ2-7; D remains ambiguous. Germline V gene data show CDR1 as MDHEN and CDR2 as SYDVKM. Deletions cut 3 bases from V and 0 bases from J, with 3 bases between. The CDR3 spans 12 residues. This chain's CDR3 is CASSFGSYEQYF. CDR3 nucleotide sequence: TGTGCCAGCAGTTTCGGCTCCTACGAGCAGTACTTC. Full variable domain (rest looked up from reference TRBV28 and TRBJ2-7): DVKVTQSSRYLVKRTGEKVFLECVQDMDHENMFWYRQDPGLGLRLIYFSYDVKMKEKGDIPEGYSVSREKKERFSLILESASTNQTSMYLCASSFGSYEQYFGPGTRLTVT.

This chain uses TRBV9 with TRBJ2-7, with 14 positions matching TRBD2. Trimming took 5 bases from V and 7 from J; bases not matched to a gene: 8. Germline V gene data show CDR1 as SGDLS and CDR2 as YYNGEE. The CDR3 has 15 residues. CDR3 residues: CASSRGTSGRGEQYF. The CDR3 region has the DNA TGTGCCAGCAGTCGGGGGACTAGCGGGAGAGGGGAGCAGTACTTC.

The V gene is TRBV9, the J gene TRBJ1-3; D is perhaps TRBD1 (6 bases). From germline, CDR1 is SGDLS and CDR2 YYNGEE. Trimming took 3 bases from V and 4 from J, leaving 17 bases between them. The length of the CDR3 is 16 residues. The CDR3 sequence is CASSALGGGIGNTIYF. CDR3 nucleotides: TGTGCCAGCAGCGCCCTAGGGGGGGGGATCGGAAACACCATATATTTT.

V gene TRBV6-4 combines with J gene TRBJ2-1; 12 bases map to TRBD2. Per the germline V gene, CDR1 is MRHNA and CDR2 is SNTAGT. The CDR3 has 18 amino acids. V shed 0 bases, J shed 6 bases, and the junction held 9 bases outside the gene matches. The CDR3 loop reads CASSDSNLAGGLGNEQFF. The CDR3 DNA follows: TGTGCCAGCAGTGACTCGAACCTAGCGGGAGGGTTGGGCAATGAGCAGTTCTTC.

This chain joins TRBV5-4 and TRBJ2-1; 11 bases are a match to TRBD2. The ends lost 5 bases at V and 5 bases at J; junction bases unmatched: 6. This CDR3 is 15 amino acids long. Germline-derived CDR1 and CDR2 are SGHNT and YYREEE (reference sequence). The CDR3 DNA follows: TGTGCCAGCAGTCCCGGGACTAGCGGAAACAATGAGCAGTTCTTC. Its translation: CASSPGTSGNNEQFF.

The rearrangement uses TRBV28 and TRBJ2-2; a weak D match, TRBD1 (6 bases). The CDR3 covers 16 residues. Germline CDR1 and CDR2: MDHEN and SYDVKM. Trimming pared 4 bases from V and 5 bases from J, leaving 17 bases between. CDR3 protein: CASSSDGQGRTGELFF. The DNA of the CDR3 is TGTGCCAGCAGTTCCGATGGGCAGGGGAGAACCGGGGAGCTGTTTTTT.

The chain joins TRBV27 to TRBJ1-1; 9 nucleotides agree with TRBD1. The CDR3 runs to 16 residues. The trim removed 0 bases at V and 6 bases at J, leaving 8 bases unmatched. Germline CDR1 and CDR2: MNHEY and SMNVEV (reference sequence). The CDR3 loop is CASSLSRGTGTAEAFF. As DNA, the CDR3 is TGTGCCAGCAGTTTATCGCGGGGGACAGGGACAGCTGAAGCTTTCTTT.

The chain joins TRBV29-1 to TRBJ2-4, with D hard to call. The length of the CDR3 is 13 residues. Trimming took 7 bases from V and 3 from J, leaving 13 bases between them. Germline CDR1 reads SQVTM; CDR2 reads ANQGSEA. In DNA form, the CDR3 reads TGCAGCGGAAAAGGGTCTTACAAAAACATTCAGTACTTC. Its protein is CSGKGSYKNIQYF.

The rearrangement links TRBV7-9 to TRBJ1-1, with D hard to call. The CDR3 loop spans 12 amino acids. Germline CDR1 and CDR2: SEHNR and FQNEAQ (reference sequence). V was pared by 7 bases and J by 0 bases, with 6 bases between. In nucleotides, the CDR3 is TGTGCCAGCAACCAAATGAACACTGAAGCTTTCTTT. It yields the protein CASNQMNTEAFF.

This chain uses TRBV4-1 with TRBJ2-7, with 8 bases aligning to TRBD1. Germline assignment: CDR1 MGHRA and CDR2 YSYEKL. Trimming cost V 0 bases and J 1 base; bases outside gene matches: 5. This CDR3 has 16 amino acids. For the CDR3, the DNA is TGCGCCAGCAGCCAAGATTTGGGGACAGGATCCTACGAGCAGTACTTC. It specifies CASSQDLGTGSYEQYF.

This chain links TRBV6-1 with TRBJ2-7; no clear D. V dropped 6 bases and J dropped 2 bases, with 11 bases sitting between them. The CDR3 contains 13 residues. Per germline, CDR1 MNHNS and CDR2 SASEGT. CDR3 sequence (DNA): TGTGCCAGCAGCCGGACCGATACCTACGAGCAGTACTTC. Protein product: CASSRTDTYEQYF.

V usage is TRBV9 and J usage is TRBJ2-5, with D unresolved. The DNA end lines up better with TRBJ2-7; the J call may be wrong. Germline CDR1 SGDLS, CDR2 YYNGEE. The CDR3 is 14 amino acids. The CDR3 sequence: CASSAESSYYEQYF. Here the CDR3 DNA reads TGTGCCAGCAGCGCCGAGTCGTCTTACTACGAGCAGTACTTC.

This clone was detected only a few times. This chain uses TRBV5-6 with TRBJ2-7; tentatively, D is TRBD2 (6 bases). Trimming removed 4 bases from V and 4 bases from J, with 15 bases in between. Germline V CDR1 and CDR2: SGHDT, YYEEEE. CDR3 length: 14 residues. The CDR3 sequence: CASSLWEAQYEQYF. CDR3 nucleotide sequence: TGTGCCAGCAGCCTATGGGAGGCCCAATACGAGCAGTACTTC.

The rearrangement uses TRBV11-2 and TRBJ2-3; 10 positions match TRBD2. CDR3 length equals 16 residues. Looked up from germline, CDR1 is SGHAT and CDR2 is FQNNGV. V shed 1 base and J 3 bases; nucleotides not matched to a gene: 4. The CDR3 bases are TGTGCCAGCAGCTTAGGACGGGGACTAGCGACAGATACGCAGTATTTT. This codes for CASSLGRGLATDTQYF.

This sequence joins TRBV6-5 and TRBJ1-5; D ambiguous. Per the germline V gene, CDR1 is MNHEY and CDR2 is SVGAGI. V lost 7 bases and J lost 1, with 5 bases in between. The CDR3 is made up of 12 amino acids. The CDR3 DNA is TGTGCCAGCACTCCGAGCAATCAGCCCCAGCATTTT. Translated: CASTPSNQPQHF.

This clone appeared a single time. The rearrangement joins TRBV5-1 to TRBJ2-7; D is possibly TRBD1 (6 bases). The V gene's germline CDR1 is SGHRS and CDR2 YFSETQ. Trimming removed 0 bases from V and 2 bases from J, with 9 bases in between. The CDR3 is 14 residues long. CDR3 loop: CASSLESGAYEQYF. DNA for the CDR3: TGCGCCAGCAGCTTGGAGTCAGGGGCCTACGAGCAGTACTTC.

This chain connects TRBV5-1 to TRBJ2-5; D remains ambiguous. Germline lookup yields CDR1 SGHRS and CDR2 YFSETQ. Trimming took 0 bases from V and 2 from J, leaving 5 bases between them. The CDR3 contains 13 residues. CDR3 nucleotide sequence: TGCGCCAGCAGCTTGGAACTGCAAGAGACCCAGTACTTC. It specifies CASSLELQETQYF.

The chain uses TRBV29-1 and TRBJ2-1; no clear D gene. The CDR3 consists of 13 residues. Trimming pared 5 bases from V and 1 base from J, leaving 9 bases between. The germline CDR1 and CDR2 sequences are SQVTM and ANQGSEA. DNA for the CDR3: TGCAGCGTTTTCGGTTGGTCCTACAATGAGCAGTTCTTC. This sequence encodes CSVFGWSYNEQFF.